Described below is a single T cell receptor (beta chain) sequence and its context. No antigen is known for it. Within one base of it there is no much larger clone, and no base qualities were kept. The sample originates from a study of OX40 agonist ivuxolimab in advanced cancers. With respect to the entire study: Ivuxolimab was an agonistic, fully human IgG2 monoclonal antibody directed against OX40 (CD134), a costimulatory receptor. Intravenous ivuxolimab was administered to patients every 2 weeks at six dose levels: 0.01, 0.1, 0.3, 1.5, 3 and 10 mg/kg. Of the roughly 54 patients in dose escalation, about 20 had hepatocellular carcinoma, approximately 15 had melanoma, 9 had renal cell carcinoma and 9 had head and neck cancer. In the dose-escalation cohort, roughly 82% of patients were male, and the mean age was roughly 60 years with a range of about 20 to 90. Prior anti-PD-1, anti-PD-L1 or anti-CTLA-4 therapy was permitted, and about two fifths of dose-escalation patients had received checkpoint inhibitors. Partial responses occurred in three dose-escalation patients: two with cutaneous melanoma and one with hepatocellular carcinoma. The purpose of peripheral TCRbeta sequencing was to test whether ivuxolimab changed TCR sequence diversity and led to clonal T-cell expansion. The monotherapy dose-escalation portion (N ≈ 57 patients) of the phase I ivuxolimab trial is reported in the paper. Study-wide conclusions, independent of this receptor: Low levels of normalized T-cell clonal expansion were also shown by some nonresponding patients. After ivuxolimab, expanded clones were on average more numerous among CD8+ T cells than among CD4+ T cells. Clonal expansion of both CD4+ and CD8+ blood T cells was observed from baseline to week 6 at doses 0.1 to 3.0 mg/kg. Which antigens the clonally expanded peripheral T cells were specific for was not determined. In the 0.1-3.0 mg/kg groups, partial responders were among the patients with the lowest normalized peripheral clonal expansion, particularly in CD8+ T cells.

For sequencing of the TCRbeta CDR3 region, genomic DNA was extracted from the sorted cells. TCRbeta CDR3 regions were sequenced using the immunoSEQ Assay. TCRdb stores this immuneACCESS table with in-frame sequences only. Part of the clones is absent; in the studies checked, under half of the shortfall reflects unresolved V genes, and no reason is known for the rest. In this sample the table shows fewer than 80,000 clones, 75% to 90% of which occur a single time. The ten largest clones represent approximately 2% of the sample. Patients with autoimmune disease history or receiving systemic immunosuppression were excluded from the trial. Peripheral blood for TCR sequencing was drawn from every dose cohort at baseline, at cycle 4 day 1 and at cycle 7 day 1. Samples were obtained from an open-label, multicenter, first-in-human phase I dose-escalation trial of ivuxolimab. The trial enrolled adults with locally advanced or metastatic head and neck squamous cell, hepatocellular, melanoma or renal cell carcinoma. Before TCR sequencing, CD4+ and CD8+ T cells were separately sorted from peripheral blood.

The CDR3 spans 15 residues, from the cysteine through the phenylalanine. The kept DNA is CDR3 alone, 45 bases in frame from the first base. The germline V gene (reference sequence) provides CDR1 LNHDA and CDR2 SQIVND. At the junction V is shortened by 8 bases and J by 7 bases; bases outside the gene matches: 16. Material: CD4+ or CD8+ T cells sorted from blood, obtained in a trial of the OX40 agonist ivuxolimab. This sequence uses TRBV19 and TRBJ2-7, with 8 bases aligning to TRBD1. The origin of this receptor is an adult with an advanced solid tumor such as melanoma, head and neck, liver or kidney cancer. The CDR3 region has the sequence CASSKFETGVEEQYF. The base sequence is TGTGCCAGTTCCAAGTTTGAGACAGGGGTAGAGGAGCAGTACTTC.